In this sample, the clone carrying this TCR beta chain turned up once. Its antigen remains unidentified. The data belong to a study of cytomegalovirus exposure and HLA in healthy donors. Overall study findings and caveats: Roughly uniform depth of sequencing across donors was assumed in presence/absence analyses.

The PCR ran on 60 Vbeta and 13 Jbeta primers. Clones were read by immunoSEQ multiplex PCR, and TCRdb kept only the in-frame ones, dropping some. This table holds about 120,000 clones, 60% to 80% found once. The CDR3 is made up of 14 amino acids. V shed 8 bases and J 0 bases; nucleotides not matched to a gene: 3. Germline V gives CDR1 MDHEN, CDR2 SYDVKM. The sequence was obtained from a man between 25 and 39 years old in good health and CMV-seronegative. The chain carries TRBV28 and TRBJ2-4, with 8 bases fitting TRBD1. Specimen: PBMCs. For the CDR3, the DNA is TGTGCCAGCGGACAGGGTGCAGCCAAAAACATTCAGTACTTC. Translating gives CASGQGAAKNIQYF.